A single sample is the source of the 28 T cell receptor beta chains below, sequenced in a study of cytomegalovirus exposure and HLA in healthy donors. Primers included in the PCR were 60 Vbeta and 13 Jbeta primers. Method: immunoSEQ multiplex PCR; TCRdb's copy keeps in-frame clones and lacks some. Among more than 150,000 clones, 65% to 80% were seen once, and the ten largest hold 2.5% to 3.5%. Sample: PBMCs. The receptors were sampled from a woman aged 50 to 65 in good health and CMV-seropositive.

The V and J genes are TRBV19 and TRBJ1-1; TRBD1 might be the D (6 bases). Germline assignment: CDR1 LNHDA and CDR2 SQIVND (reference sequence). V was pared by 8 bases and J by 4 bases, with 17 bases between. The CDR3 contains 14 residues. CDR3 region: CASRLQGSSTEAFF. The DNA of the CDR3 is TGTGCCAGTCGTTTACAGGGTTCGAGCACTGAAGCTTTCTTT. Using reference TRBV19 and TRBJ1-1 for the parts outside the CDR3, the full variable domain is DGGITQSPKYLFRKEGQNVTLSCEQNLNHDAMYWYRQDPGQGLRLIYYSQIVNDFQKGDIAEGYSVSREKKESFPLTVTSAQKNPTAFYLCASRLQGSSTEAFFGQGTRLTVV.

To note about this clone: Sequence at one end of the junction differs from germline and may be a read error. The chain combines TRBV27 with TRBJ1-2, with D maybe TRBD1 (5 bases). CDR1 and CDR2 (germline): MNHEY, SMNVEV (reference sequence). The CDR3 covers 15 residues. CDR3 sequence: CASSLWGGPNYGYTF. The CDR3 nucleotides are TGTGCCAGCAGCTTATGGGGCGGACCTAACTATGGCTACACCTTC.

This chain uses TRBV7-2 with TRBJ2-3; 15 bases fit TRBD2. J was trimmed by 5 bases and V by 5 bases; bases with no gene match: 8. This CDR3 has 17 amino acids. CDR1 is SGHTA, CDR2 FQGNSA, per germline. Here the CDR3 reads CASSRTSGRAGGDTQYF. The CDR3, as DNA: TGTGCCAGCAGCCGGACTAGCGGGAGGGCCGGGGGAGATACGCAGTATTTT.

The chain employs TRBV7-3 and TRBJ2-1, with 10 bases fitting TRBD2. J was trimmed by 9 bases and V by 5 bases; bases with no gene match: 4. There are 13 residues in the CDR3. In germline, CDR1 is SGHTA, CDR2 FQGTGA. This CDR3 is CASSLLAGAEQFF. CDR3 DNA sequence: TGTGCCAGCAGCCTCCTAGCGGGAGCTGAGCAGTTCTTC.

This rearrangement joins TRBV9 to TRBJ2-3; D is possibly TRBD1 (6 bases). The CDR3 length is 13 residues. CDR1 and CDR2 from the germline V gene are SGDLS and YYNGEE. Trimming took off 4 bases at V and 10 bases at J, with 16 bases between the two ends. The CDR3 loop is CASSPRGTGSQYF. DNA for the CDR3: TGTGCCAGCAGCCCGAGGGGGACGGGTTCGCAGTATTTT.

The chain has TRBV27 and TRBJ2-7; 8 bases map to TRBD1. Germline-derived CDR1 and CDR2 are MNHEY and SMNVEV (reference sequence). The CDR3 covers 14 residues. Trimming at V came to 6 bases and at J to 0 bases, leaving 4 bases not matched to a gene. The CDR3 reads CASSMTGVSYEQYF. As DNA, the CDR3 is TGTGCCAGCAGCATGACAGGGGTCTCCTACGAGCAGTACTTC.

The CDR3 DNA is TGTGCCAGCAGCTTAACGGCGGGGGGAGGGCAAGAGACCCAGTACTTC. This encodes CASSLTAGGGQETQYF. The chain links TRBV11-2 to TRBJ2-5, with TRBD2 identical over 8 bases. The trim removed 2 bases at V and 2 bases at J, leaving 7 bases unmatched. The CDR3 is made up of 16 amino acids. CDR1 is SGHAT and CDR2 is FQNNGV in the germline V gene.

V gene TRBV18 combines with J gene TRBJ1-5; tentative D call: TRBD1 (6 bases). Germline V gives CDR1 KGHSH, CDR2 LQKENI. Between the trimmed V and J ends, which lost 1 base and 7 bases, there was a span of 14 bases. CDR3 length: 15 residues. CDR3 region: CASSPLVGGDQPQHF. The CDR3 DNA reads TGTGCCAGCTCACCACTCGTAGGGGGGGACCAGCCCCAGCATTTT.

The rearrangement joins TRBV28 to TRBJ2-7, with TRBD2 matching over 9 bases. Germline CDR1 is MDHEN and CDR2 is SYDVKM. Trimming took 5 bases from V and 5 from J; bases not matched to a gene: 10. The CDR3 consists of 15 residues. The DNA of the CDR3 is TGTGCCAGCAGTGATGGCCTCGCGGGAGGGAACGAGCAGTACTTC. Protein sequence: CASSDGLAGGNEQYF.

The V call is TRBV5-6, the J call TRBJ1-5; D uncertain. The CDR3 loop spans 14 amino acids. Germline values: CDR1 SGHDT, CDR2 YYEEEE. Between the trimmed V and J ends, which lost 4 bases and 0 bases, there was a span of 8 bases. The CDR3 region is CASSAGYSNQPQHF. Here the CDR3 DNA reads TGTGCCAGCAGCGCGGGGTATAGCAATCAGCCCCAGCATTTT.

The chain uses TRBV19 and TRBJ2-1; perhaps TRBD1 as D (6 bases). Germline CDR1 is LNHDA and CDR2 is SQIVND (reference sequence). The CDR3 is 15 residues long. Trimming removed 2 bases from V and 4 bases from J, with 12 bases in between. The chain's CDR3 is CASSILGAAYNEQFF. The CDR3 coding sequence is TGTGCCAGTAGTATATTGGGGGCTGCGTACAATGAGCAGTTCTTC.

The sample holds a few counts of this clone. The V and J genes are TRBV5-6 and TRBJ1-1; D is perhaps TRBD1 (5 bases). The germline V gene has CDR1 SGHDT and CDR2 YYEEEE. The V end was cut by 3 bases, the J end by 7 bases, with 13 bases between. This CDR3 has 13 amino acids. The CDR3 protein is CASSWSGDDEAFF. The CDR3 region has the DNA TGTGCCAGCAGCTGGTCGGGGGACGATGAAGCTTTCTTT.

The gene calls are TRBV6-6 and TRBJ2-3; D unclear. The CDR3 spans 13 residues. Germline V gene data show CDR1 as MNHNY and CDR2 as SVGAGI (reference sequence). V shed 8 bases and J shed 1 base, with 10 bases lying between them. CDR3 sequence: CASSLPGTDTQYF. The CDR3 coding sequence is TGTGCCAGCTCACTACCAGGCACAGATACGCAGTATTTT.

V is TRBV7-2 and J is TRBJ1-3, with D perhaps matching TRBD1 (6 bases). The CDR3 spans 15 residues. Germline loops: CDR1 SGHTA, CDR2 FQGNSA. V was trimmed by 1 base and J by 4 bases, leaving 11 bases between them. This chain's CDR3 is CASSLEPGVGNTIYF. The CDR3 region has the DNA TGTGCCAGCAGCTTAGAACCAGGGGTGGGAAACACCATATATTTT.

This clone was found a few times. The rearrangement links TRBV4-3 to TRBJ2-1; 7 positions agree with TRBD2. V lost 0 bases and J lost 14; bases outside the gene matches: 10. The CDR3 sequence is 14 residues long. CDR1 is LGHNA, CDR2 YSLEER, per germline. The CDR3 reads CASSQDYRASGEFF. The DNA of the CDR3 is TGCGCCAGCAGCCAAGATTATCGGGCTAGCGGAGAGTTCTTC.

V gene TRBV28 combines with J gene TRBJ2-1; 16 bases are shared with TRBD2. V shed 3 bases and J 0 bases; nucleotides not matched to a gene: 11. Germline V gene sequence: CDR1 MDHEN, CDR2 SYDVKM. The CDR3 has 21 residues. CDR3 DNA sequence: TGTGCCAGCAGTTTGGGATACTGGGGACTAGCGGGAGGGATCTCCTACAATGAGCAGTTCTTC. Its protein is CASSLGYWGLAGGISYNEQFF.

The CDR3: CASGSGTAYQETQYF. In DNA, the CDR3 is TGTGCCAGCGGCTCCGGGACAGCGTACCAAGAGACCCAGTACTTC. V usage is TRBV11-3 and J usage is TRBJ2-5; TRBD1 matches at 7 bases. J gave up 0 bases and V 8 bases, and 9 bases lay outside the gene matches. CDR3 size: 15 residues. Germline V gene lookup returns CDR1 SGHNT and CDR2 YENEEA.

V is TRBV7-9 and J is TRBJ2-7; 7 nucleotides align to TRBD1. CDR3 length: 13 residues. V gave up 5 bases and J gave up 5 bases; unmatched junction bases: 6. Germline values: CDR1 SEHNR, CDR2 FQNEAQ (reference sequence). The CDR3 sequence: CASSIRQGNEQYF. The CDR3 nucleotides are TGTGCCAGCAGCATCCGACAGGGCAACGAGCAGTACTTC.

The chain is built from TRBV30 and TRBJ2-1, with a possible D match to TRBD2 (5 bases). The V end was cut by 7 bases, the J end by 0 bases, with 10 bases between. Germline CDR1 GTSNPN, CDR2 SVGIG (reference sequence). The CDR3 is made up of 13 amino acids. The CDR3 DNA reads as TGTGCCTTTCGGAGGAGCTCCTACAATGAGCAGTTCTTC. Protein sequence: CAFRRSSYNEQFF.

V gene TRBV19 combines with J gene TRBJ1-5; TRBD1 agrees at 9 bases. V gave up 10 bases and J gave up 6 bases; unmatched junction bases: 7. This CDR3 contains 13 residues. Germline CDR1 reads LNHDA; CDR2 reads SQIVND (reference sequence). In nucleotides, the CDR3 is TGTGCCATCAGGGACAGGGCAGGTCAGCCCCAGCATTTT. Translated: CAIRDRAGQPQHF.

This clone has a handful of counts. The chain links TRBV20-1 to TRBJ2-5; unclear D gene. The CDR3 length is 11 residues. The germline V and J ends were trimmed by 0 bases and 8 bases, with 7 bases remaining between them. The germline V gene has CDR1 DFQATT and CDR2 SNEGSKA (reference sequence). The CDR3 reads CSARDEFTQYF. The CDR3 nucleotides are TGCAGTGCTAGAGATGAGTTTACCCAGTACTTC.

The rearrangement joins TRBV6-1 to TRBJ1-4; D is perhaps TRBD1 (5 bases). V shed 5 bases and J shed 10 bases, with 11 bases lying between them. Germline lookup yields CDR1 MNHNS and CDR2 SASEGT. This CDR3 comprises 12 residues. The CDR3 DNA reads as TGTGCCAGCAGTACCCCGGGGGGAAAACTGTTTTTT. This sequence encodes CASSTPGGKLFF.

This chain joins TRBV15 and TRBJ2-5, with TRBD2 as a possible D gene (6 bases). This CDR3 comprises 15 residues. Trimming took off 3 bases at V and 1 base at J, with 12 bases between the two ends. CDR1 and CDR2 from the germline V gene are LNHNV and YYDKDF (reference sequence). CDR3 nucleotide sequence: TGTGCCACCAGCAGGCCCCGGAGGGGCCAAGAGACCCAGTACTTC. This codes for CATSRPRRGQETQYF. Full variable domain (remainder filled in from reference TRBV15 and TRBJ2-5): DAMVIQNPRYQVTQFGKPVTLSCSQTLNHNVMYWYQQKSSQAPKLLFHYYDKDFNNEADTPDNFQSRRPNTSFCFLDIRSPGLGDTAMYLCATSRPRRGQETQYFGPGTRLLVL.

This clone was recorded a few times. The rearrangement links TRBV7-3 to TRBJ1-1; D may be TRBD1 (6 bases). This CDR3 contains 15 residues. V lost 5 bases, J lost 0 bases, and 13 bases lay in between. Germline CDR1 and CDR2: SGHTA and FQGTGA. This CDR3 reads CASSQGSGLNTEAFF. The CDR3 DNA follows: TGTGCCAGCAGCCAGGGGTCAGGGTTGAACACTGAAGCTTTCTTT.

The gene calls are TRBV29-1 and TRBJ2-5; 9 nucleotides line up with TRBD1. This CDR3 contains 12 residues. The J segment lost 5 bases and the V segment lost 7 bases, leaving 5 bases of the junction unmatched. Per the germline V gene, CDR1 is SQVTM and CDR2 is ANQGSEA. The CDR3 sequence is CSAGTGLETQYF. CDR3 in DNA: TGCAGCGCTGGGACAGGGCTCGAGACCCAGTACTTC.

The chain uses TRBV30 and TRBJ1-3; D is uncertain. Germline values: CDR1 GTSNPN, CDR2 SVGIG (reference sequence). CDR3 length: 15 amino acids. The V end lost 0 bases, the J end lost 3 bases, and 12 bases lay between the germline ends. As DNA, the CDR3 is TGTGCCTGGAGTGTGGGCACACAGAGTGGAAACACCATATATTTT. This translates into CAWSVGTQSGNTIYF.

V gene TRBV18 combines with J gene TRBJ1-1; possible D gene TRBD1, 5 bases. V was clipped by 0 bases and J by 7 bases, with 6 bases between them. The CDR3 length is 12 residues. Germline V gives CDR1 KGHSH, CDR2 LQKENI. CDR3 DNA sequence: TGTGCCAGCTCACCACCCGGGGGTGAAGCTTTCTTT. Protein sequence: CASSPPGGEAFF.

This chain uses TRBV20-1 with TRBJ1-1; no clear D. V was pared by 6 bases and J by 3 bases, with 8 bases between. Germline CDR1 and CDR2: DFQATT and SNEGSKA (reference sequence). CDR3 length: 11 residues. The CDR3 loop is CSAPRDTEAFF. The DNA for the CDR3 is TGCAGTGCCCCCCGGGACACTGAAGCTTTCTTT.